The 2 T cell receptor beta chains presented below share a single source sample, sequenced in a study of human T cells and chemical hapten exposure. The time point: patch test 1, 2 weeks after DPC sensitization. The treatment: therapeutic diphenylcyclopropenone sensitization with weekly scalp DPC. One entry per CDR3 protein, called by TCRdb with MiXCR from the RACE reads. The sample shows nearly 350,000 distinct CDR3 sequences, 6% to 8.5% of them seen only once. The sequencing used whole blood, collected in connection with sensitization to the hapten diphenylcyclopropenone (DPC). These receptors all stem from a woman aged 18-29 years with alopecia areata. Some clones in this sample may be carry-over from other donors' samples.

This clonotype was counted a few times. V usage is TRBV12-3 or TRBV12-4 and J usage is TRBJ1-4; the match to TRBD1 covers 9 bases. The V and J ends lost 3 bases and 8 bases, in that order; junction bases with no gene match: 10. The length of the CDR3 is 16 residues. The CDR3 reads CASSFSPGQGGEKLFF. CDR3 coding DNA: TGTGCCAGCAGTTTCTCCCCGGGACAGGGAGGAGAAAAACTGTTTTTT.

This chain uses TRBV12-3 or TRBV12-4 with TRBJ1-1; D gene uncertain. The CDR3 extends over 11 amino acids. Trimming stripped 3 bases from V and 7 bases from J, with 6 bases between. The CDR3 protein is CASSFIDEAFF. The CDR3 coding sequence is TGTGCCAGCAGTTTTATCGATGAAGCTTTCTTT.